The entry below gives a single T cell receptor beta chain sequence along with its context. This clone has just one count. What antigen it recognizes has not been identified. No qualities accompany the bases; no much larger clone lies one base away. At one collaborating source in Seattle, patients were enrolled during active infection and were followed longitudinally through the course of disease. Each collaborating institution followed its own protocols to collect whole blood in K2EDTA tubes. For TCRbeta analysis, collaborators shipped samples in one of three forms: frozen whole blood, isolated PBMCs, or DNA extracted from either of those sample types. The source of the sample is a study of blood T cell repertoires in COVID-19 (dated by TCRdb to the early 2020s). Regarding the research as a whole: The collaborator samples originated in the United States, Italy and Spain and spanned the acute and convalescent phases of COVID-19. A freely available public database, intended as a resource for researchers studying the immune response to SARS-CoV-2, is where the repertoires were released. The material from the prospective study consisted of cDNA or gDNA derived from T cells, B-cell-depleted T cells, or PBMCs. Where available, HLA class I and class II types were taken from metadata supplied by the sample provider and were not determined by assay-based typing. The dataset comprised deeply sampled blood TCRbeta repertoires from subjects exposed to, actively infected with, or recovered from COVID-19. The sample metadata nearly always contained a de-identified subject ID, COVID-19 status, age in years and sex. The samples were drawn from two sources: the first 160 participants of the ongoing ImmuneRACE study, and 1,254 subjects contributed by 6 global collaborators.

TCRbeta CDR3 regions were amplified from genomic DNA by means of the immunoSEQ Assay, a bias-controlled multiplex PCR. The original pipeline was this. The number of nucleated cells in each sample was estimated from the amplification of reference gene primers within the assay. Sequence reads were collapsed and filtered to measure the absolute abundance of every unique TCRbeta CDR3 rearrangement. Productive Simpson clonality was computed per sample as the square root of Simpson's diversity index over productive rearrangements. The source is immuneACCESS, and TCRdb retained only in-frame sequences with V and J called. Part of the clones is not carried over; for the studies checked, unresolved V genes explain less than half of this, and the remainder is unexplained. V, J and clone size derive from that table, while D and trimming were established from the DNA sequence. The sample table records over 70,000 clones; roughly 80% of these occur just once. About 6% of the sample rests with the top ten.

General findings and caveats noted by the study authors: Clinical and demographic metadata were provided uncurated, with the amount varying by source and participant.

The CDR3 goes from the cysteine to the phenylalanine over 16 residues. The retained sequence is limited to the CDR3, 48 bases, with the frame set at the first base. Looking up the germline V gene (reference sequence) yields CDR1 SEHNR and CDR2 FQNEAQ. Germline trimming: 1 base from V, 4 bases from J; junction bases outside gene matches: 6. This clonotype was obtained from a man aged 70-80 years with COVID-19, enrolled during active disease. In this chain, TRBV7-9 is recombined with TRBJ1-4, with TRBD1 identical over 7 junction bases. Input material: peripheral blood. The bases read TGTGCCAGCAGCTTAGGACGGACAGGCGGTAATGAAAAACTGTTTTTT. Translation gives CASSLGRTGGNEKLFF.